This T cell receptor beta chain appears in the sequencing data of a study of cytomegalovirus exposure and HLA in healthy donors. As for the study in general: T cells numbering about 200 million yielded roughly 120 million unique TCR beta sequences in an earlier analysis. Among about 380 genotyped donors, 80% to 90% fell in the Caucasian-associated ancestry cluster.

Concerning this clone itself: Its cognate antigen is unknown.

CDR1 SGHRS and CDR2 YFSETQ come from the germline V gene. With 3 bases clipped from V and 1 base from J, the junction kept 3 bases outside the gene matches. The length of the CDR3 is 14 residues. Both 60 Vbeta primers and 13 Jbeta primers went into the PCR. The assay was immunoSEQ multiplex PCR, and TCRdb's table has in-frame clones only and misses some. The sample comprises roughly 140,000 clones, roughly 78% of which are singletons, and 2% to 2.5% rests with the top ten. Whole-study results and caveats: The study recorded 150 to 200 TCR beta chains that were cytomegalovirus-associated.

The source is a man between 25 and 39 years old in good health and CMV-seronegative. Sequencing used PBMCs. The chain employs TRBV5-1 and TRBJ1-1; 7 nucleotides align to TRBD1. As DNA, the CDR3 is TGCGCCAGCAGCTGGGGGGACAGGAACACTGAAGCTTTCTTT. The encoded protein is CASSWGDRNTEAFF.